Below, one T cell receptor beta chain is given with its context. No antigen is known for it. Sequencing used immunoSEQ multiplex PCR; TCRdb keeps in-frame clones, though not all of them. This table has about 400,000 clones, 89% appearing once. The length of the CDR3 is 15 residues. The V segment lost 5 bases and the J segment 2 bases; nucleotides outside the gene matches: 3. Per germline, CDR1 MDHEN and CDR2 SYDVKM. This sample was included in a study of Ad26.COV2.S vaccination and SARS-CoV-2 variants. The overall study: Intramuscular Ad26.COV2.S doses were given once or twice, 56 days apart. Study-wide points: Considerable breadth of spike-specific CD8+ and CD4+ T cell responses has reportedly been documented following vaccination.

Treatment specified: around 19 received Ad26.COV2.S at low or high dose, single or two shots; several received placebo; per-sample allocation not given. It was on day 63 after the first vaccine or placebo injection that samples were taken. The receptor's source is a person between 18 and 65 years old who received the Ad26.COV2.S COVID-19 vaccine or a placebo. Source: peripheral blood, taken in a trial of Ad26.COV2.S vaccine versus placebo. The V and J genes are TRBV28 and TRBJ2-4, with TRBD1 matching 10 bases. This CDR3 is CASSRQGATKNIQYF. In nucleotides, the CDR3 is TGTGCCAGCAGTAGACAGGGGGCGACCAAAAACATTCAGTACTTC. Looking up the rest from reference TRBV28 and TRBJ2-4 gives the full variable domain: DVKVTQSSRYLVKRTGEKVFLECVQDMDHENMFWYRQDPGLGLRLIYFSYDVKMKEKGDIPEGYSVSREKKERFSLILESASTNQTSMYLCASSRQGATKNIQYFGAGTRLSVL.